The rows below give T cell receptor beta chains drawn from one sample of a study of blood T cell repertoires in COVID-19. Generated by immunoSEQ multiplex PCR, the TCRdb table keeps only in-frame clones and is missing some. The data contain 55,000 to 90,000 clones, about 85% of them singletons. The sequenced sample was peripheral blood. All receptors derive from a woman of 80 years or more with active or convalescent COVID-19. The CDR3 runs from the conserved cysteine through the conserved F or W. The D gene is left open where the match is weak. Clone size, where shown, is once, few, many, or a class for clones that have expanded.

J | V | size | D | length | CDR3 | DNA
TRBJ1-6 | TRBV10-3 | once | - | 16 | CAISESLGQGNSPLHF | TGTGCCATCAGTGAGTCGTTAGGGCAGGGGAATTCACCCCTCCACTTT
TRBJ1-1 | TRBV29-1 | - | - | 13 | CSVEDRHTREAFF | TGCAGCGTTGAAGATCGCCACACCAGAGAAGCTTTCTTT
TRBJ1-5 | TRBV7-2 | - | - | 14 | CASSLDSLYQPQHF | TGTGCCAGCAGCTTAGACAGCCTCTATCAGCCCCAGCATTTT
TRBJ2-1 | TRBV10-1 | once | TRBD2 | 16 | CASSATGTRVWNEQFF | TGCGCCAGCAGTGCAACCGGGACTAGAGTATGGAATGAGCAGTTCTTC
TRBJ2-5 | TRBV27 | - | TRBD2 | 17 | CASSRTLAGGAGETQYF | TGTGCCAGCAGTAGAACCCTAGCGGGGGGCGCGGGAGAGACCCAGTACTTC
TRBJ1-5 | TRBV4-2 | - | - | 17 | CASSLAGWGVANQPQHF | TGTGCCAGCAGTCTCGCCGGGTGGGGGGTTGCCAATCAGCCCCAGCATTTT
TRBJ1-4 | TRBV13 | - | TRBD1 | 13 | CASSLAGGEKLFF | TGTGCCAGCAGCTTGGCAGGGGGAGAAAAACTGTTTTTT
TRBJ2-1 | TRBV19 | - | - | 13 | CASGTTGGNEQFF | TGTGCCAGTGGGACTACAGGGGGCAATGAGCAGTTCTTC
TRBJ2-7 | TRBV7-9 | - | TRBD2 | 14 | CASSRPGGAEEQYF | TGTGCCAGCAGCCGCCCGGGGGGGGCTGAGGAGCAGTACTTC
TRBJ1-6 | TRBV5-1 | once | TRBD1 | 16 | CASSLGLGQGNSPLHF | TGCGCCAGCAGCTTGGGTTTGGGACAGGGAAATTCACCCCTCCACTTT
TRBJ2-1 | TRBV30 | - | - | 13 | CAWSVGRTNEQFF | TGTGCCTGGAGTGTAGGACGGACTAATGAGCAGTTCTTC
TRBJ2-5 | TRBV7-2 | - | TRBD2 | 19 | CASSYTSRTSGAPAQTQYF | TGTGCCAGCAGCTACACTAGCCGGACTAGCGGGGCCCCCGCCCAGACCCAGTACTTC
TRBJ1-6 | TRBV4-3 | - | - | 16 | CASSPGGKNSKTPLHF | TGCGCCAGCAGCCCCGGCGGGAAAAACAGTAAGACACCCCTCCACTTT
TRBJ1-6 | TRBV2 | - | - | 12 | CATGTSNSPLHF | TGTGCCACCGGGACTTCAAATTCACCCCTCCACTTT
TRBJ2-1 | TRBV6-5 | - | TRBD1 | 14 | CASRWGQDNNEQFF | TGTGCCAGCAGGTGGGGACAGGACAACAATGAGCAGTTCTTC
TRBJ1-1 | TRBV6-5 | - | - | 10 | CASSWPEAFF | TGTGCCAGCAGTTGGCCTGAAGCTTTCTTT
TRBJ2-7 | TRBV6-5 | few | TRBD2 | 14 | CASSLRGGVYEQYF | TGTGCCAGCAGCCTCCGGGGGGGAGTCTACGAGCAGTACTTC
TRBJ2-1 | TRBV10-3 | - | - | 16 | CAISGSQGMGYNEQFF | TGTGCCATCAGTGGAAGCCAGGGGATGGGTTACAATGAGCAGTTCTTC
TRBJ2-7 | TRBV12-3/TRBV12-4 | - | - | 13 | CASRRREAYEQYF | TGTGCCAGCAGGCGGCGAGAAGCCTACGAGCAGTACTTC
TRBJ2-2 | TRBV6-2/TRBV6-3 | - | TRBD2 | 15 | CASSRSGGAPGELFF | TGTGCCAGCAGCCGTAGCGGGGGGGCCCCCGGGGAGCTGTTTTTT
TRBJ2-1 | TRBV11-3 | - | - | 14 | CASSLGGDYNEQFF | TGTGCCAGCAGCTTAGGCGGCGACTACAATGAGCAGTTCTTC
TRBJ1-6 | TRBV28 | - | TRBD1 | 14 | CASNRDRKYSPLHF | TGTGCCAGCAATCGGGACAGGAAATATTCACCCCTCCACTTT
TRBJ2-3 | TRBV9 | once | - | 17 | CASSAPSSGPYTDTQYF | TGTGCCAGCAGCGCACCCTCCAGCGGGCCCTACACAGATACGCAGTATTTT
TRBJ2-1 | TRBV3-1/TRBV3-2 | - | TRBD2 | 13 | CASSHALAGGGIF | TGTGCCAGCAGCCACGCACTAGCGGGGGGCGGGATCTTC
TRBJ2-5 | TRBV7-2 | - | - | 14 | CASSPRVGGRTQYF | TGTGCCAGCAGCCCCCGTGTCGGGGGGCGGACCCAGTACTTC
TRBJ2-3 | TRBV7-3 | - | - | 18 | CASSLSPGGILSPDTQYF | TGTGCCAGCAGCTTATCTCCCGGGGGTATCCTGTCCCCCGATACGCAGTATTTT
TRBJ2-1 | TRBV11-3 | - | TRBD1 | 15 | CASSPGQGAFGEQFF | TGTGCCAGCAGCCCGGGACAGGGGGCATTTGGTGAGCAGTTCTTC
TRBJ1-2 | TRBV28 | - | - | 14 | CASSIYPQGNGYTF | TGTGCCAGCTCGATTTACCCCCAGGGAAATGGCTACACCTTC
TRBJ2-5 | TRBV6-5 | few | - | 12 | CASHGAEETQYF | TGTGCCAGCCATGGGGCAGAAGAGACCCAGTACTTC
TRBJ2-3 | TRBV6-2/TRBV6-3 | - | - | 12 | CASRPSADTQYF | TGTGCCAGCAGGCCTTCCGCAGATACGCAGTATTTT
TRBJ2-7 | TRBV2 | once | TRBD1 | 13 | CASSTGAVGEQYF | TGTGCCAGCAGTACAGGGGCGGTAGGCGAGCAGTACTTC
TRBJ2-7 | TRBV18 | - | TRBD1 | 13 | CASSPGQGDEQYF | TGTGCCAGCTCACCGGGACAGGGGGACGAGCAGTACTTC
TRBJ2-3 | TRBV7-2 | - | TRBD2 | 15 | CASSHMGLAEDTQYF | TGTGCCAGCAGCCATATGGGACTAGCGGAAGATACGCAGTATTTT
TRBJ2-5 | TRBV5-1 | - | - | 13 | CASSLDPGETQYF | TGCGCCAGCAGCTTGGATCCAGGGGAGACCCAGTACTTC
TRBJ1-6 | TRBV19 | - | - | 13 | CASSSGRDSPLHF | TGTGCCAGTAGCAGCGGAAGGGATTCACCCCTCCACTTT
TRBJ2-7 | TRBV4-3 | - | - | 14 | CASSQDSESIEQYF | TGCGCCAGCAGCCAAGATTCCGAGTCGATCGAGCAGTACTTC
TRBJ1-2 | TRBV2 | - | - | 14 | CASSVDTLAGGYTF | TGTGCCAGCAGTGTTGACACACTAGCAGGTGGCTACACCTTC
TRBJ2-1 | TRBV6-5 | - | TRBD2 | 14 | CASRSRTSYNEQFF | TGTGCCAGCCGCTCGCGGACTAGCTACAATGAGCAGTTCTTC
TRBJ2-2 | TRBV5-5 | - | - | 15 | CASSLRELDTGELFF | TGTGCCAGCAGCTTGAGAGAGTTAGACACCGGGGAGCTGTTTTTT
TRBJ2-3 | TRBV24-1 | - | - | 16 | CATSDYRDPGTDTQYF | TGTGCCACCAGTGATTACAGGGATCCGGGCACAGATACGCAGTATTTT
TRBJ1-6 | TRBV7-2 | - | TRBD1 | 15 | CASHLRQGDNSPLHF | TGTGCCAGCCACCTCCGACAGGGAGATAATTCACCCCTCCACTTT
TRBJ1-2 | TRBV2 | - | - | 12 | CASSSEGNGYTF | TGTGCCAGCAGTTCGGAGGGAAATGGCTACACCTTC
TRBJ1-1 | TRBV5-1 | once | - | 16 | CASSLMLSQAGTEAFF | TGCGCCAGCAGCTTAATGTTAAGTCAGGCGGGCACTGAAGCTTTCTTT
TRBJ2-7 | TRBV30 | - | - | 14 | CAWRKPGSSYEQYF | TGTGCCTGGAGGAAACCGGGTAGCTCCTACGAGCAGTACTTC
TRBJ1-3 | TRBV15 | - | - | 15 | CATSRTAGVGNTIYF | TGTGCCACCAGCAGGACGGCAGGGGTAGGAAACACCATATATTTT
TRBJ2-2 | TRBV20-1 | few | TRBD2 | 16 | CSASTPTGGRTGELFF | TGCAGTGCTAGTACTCCTACGGGGGGGCGTACCGGGGAGCTGTTTTTT
TRBJ2-1 | TRBV19 | - | TRBD2 | 12 | CASSSGTSRQFF | TGTGCCAGTAGTTCTGGGACTAGCAGGCAGTTCTTC
TRBJ1-4 | TRBV12-3/TRBV12-4 | - | - | 13 | CASSWQGTEKLFF | TGTGCCAGCAGTTGGCAGGGGACAGAAAAACTGTTTTTT
TRBJ1-4 | TRBV24-1 | - | TRBD1 | 15 | CATSDSRDSNEKLFF | TGTGCCACCAGTGATTCCCGGGACAGTAATGAAAAACTGTTTTTT
TRBJ1-1 | TRBV19 | - | - | 14 | CASSIGAGGPEAFF | TGTGCCAGTAGTATAGGGGCAGGAGGCCCTGAAGCTTTCTTT
TRBJ1-1 | TRBV10-2 | - | - | 15 | CASSGLSGGNTEAFF | TGCGCCAGCAGTGGGCTTTCGGGGGGGAACACTGAAGCTTTCTTT
TRBJ2-2 | TRBV5-6 | few | - | 14 | CASSPRQYAGELFF | TGTGCCAGCAGCCCGAGACAGTATGCCGGGGAGCTGTTTTTT
TRBJ2-2 | TRBV7-2 | - | TRBD2 | 20 | CASSLALPLAGGRGTGELFF | TGTGCCAGCAGCTTAGCGCTTCCACTAGCGGGGGGGCGCGGCACCGGGGAGCTGTTTTTT
TRBJ1-2 | TRBV5-6 | - | TRBD1 | 16 | CASSIIDRVGSYGYTF | TGTGCCAGCAGCATAATAGACAGGGTTGGAAGCTATGGCTACACCTTC